This T cell receptor (beta chain) was sequenced during a study of cytomegalovirus exposure and HLA in healthy donors. Study-level points and caveats: Highly shared variants forming one cluster were likely a sequencing artifact. Another analysis was done later, and it associated around 17,000 TCR beta sequences with HLA alleles at 0.05 false discovery rate. CMV antigen specificity of a few CMV-associated chains was confirmed in vitro.

Per the germline V gene, CDR1 is MNHEY and CDR2 is SMNVEV (reference sequence). The CDR3 has 16 residues. With 3 bases removed from V and 0 bases from J, the gap between germline ends came to 14 bases. Only one count was recorded for this clone. Its specificity is not known. Vbeta (60) and Jbeta (13) primers were used in the PCR. The table came from immunoSEQ multiplex PCR; TCRdb's copy has only in-frame clones and leaves some out. This sample has about 200,000 clones; 70% to 85% occur once, and the top ten carry 0.2% to 0.25%. Donors showed nominal health when sampled, although they likely had unrecorded immune exposures.

Sequencing was carried out using PBMCs. This chain joins TRBV27 and TRBJ1-1, with D uncertain. This receptor was identified in a girl aged 2-10 years in good health and CMV-seronegative. The CDR3 DNA reads TGTGCCAGCAGTTTGGGCTCCGTCGGGGTGAACACTGAAGCTTTCTTT. It is translated as CASSLGSVGVNTEAFF.